A single sample gave rise to the 3 T cell receptor beta chains below, sequenced in a study of blood T cells in healthy people across ages (dated by TCRdb to 2015 to 2017). Library preparation was by 5' RACE. A second about 7 to 12 cycle PCR used a sample-barcoded 5' primer and a J-beta primer mix. TCRdb reprocessed the public reads (quality trimming at Q25 with fastp, clone calling with MiXCR) and kept in-frame beta chains. Records with the same CDR3 protein are collapsed into one entry carrying the most frequent genes and DNA. For this sample there are 1.8 million or so distinct CDR3 sequences; roughly two fifths appear just once. 23% of the sample comes from the top ten. Source material: blood. The receptors here all came from a human donor in good health.

This clonotype was picked up a small number of times. This rearrangement joins TRBV7-8 to TRBJ1-4; no firm D call. The germline V gene has CDR1 SGHVS and CDR2 FQNEAQ. The CDR3 length is 14 residues. The V gene lost 4 bases and the J gene lost 4 bases, with 10 bases spanning the gap. In nucleotides, the CDR3 is TGTGCCAGCAGCTCCCAGAGCCTTAATGAAAAACTGTTTTTT. Translation: CASSSQSLNEKLFF.

The table lists this clonotype with a few counts. The V and J genes are TRBV11-2 and TRBJ1-2, with D hard to call. V gave up 1 base and J gave up 4 bases, with 13 bases separating them. There are 15 residues in the CDR3. CDR1 is SGHAT, CDR2 FQNNGV, per germline. CDR3 nucleotides: TGTGCCAGCAGCTTAGGTTGGGAGCTCTCCTATGGCTACACCTTC. It encodes CASSLGWELSYGYTF.

This clonotype was counted a few times. The chain couples TRBV4-1 to TRBJ2-4, with 16 bases aligning to TRBD2. V lost 9 bases and J lost 2; bases outside the gene matches: 13. Germline CDR1 is MGHRA and CDR2 is YSYEKL. The CDR3 spans 19 residues. The CDR3 DNA sequence: TGCGCCAGTAGAGCGGGGGGACTAGCGGGGGGGCCTACCAAAAACATTCAGTACTTC. Translating gives CASRAGGLAGGPTKNIQYF.